Shown below are 20 T cell receptor beta chains from a single sample sequenced in a study of shared clonotypes between healthy human individuals. This table comes from immunoSEQ multiplex PCR, and its TCRdb copy is limited to in-frame clones, with some not included. The profile shows nearly 1,000,000 clones, around three quarters of them singletons. The sequenced sample consisted of memory CD4+ T cells sorted from blood. Subset described: CD45RA-negative fraction. The receptors shown here come from a young man in good health.

The chain uses TRBV7-2 and TRBJ2-1; D unclear. Trimming took off 5 bases at V and 9 bases at J, with 11 bases between the two ends. The CDR3 has 12 amino acids. Germline V gene data show CDR1 as SGHTA and CDR2 as FQGNSA. The CDR3 DNA follows: TGTGCCAGCAGCCTAAAAGTGGGTGAGCAGTTCTTC. It specifies CASSLKVGEQFF. Using reference TRBV7-2 and TRBJ2-1 for the parts outside the CDR3, the full variable domain is GAGVSQSPSNKVTEKGKDVELRCDPISGHTALYWYRQSLGQGLEFLIYFQGNSAPDKSGLPSDRFSAERTGGSVSTLTIQRTQQEDSAVYLCASSLKVGEQFFGPGTRLTVL.

This clone was picked up one time. The chain has TRBV10-1 and TRBJ1-1; unclear D gene. Germline V gene sequence: CDR1 WNHNN, CDR2 SYGVQD (reference sequence). The CDR3 length is 12 residues. V lost 3 bases, J lost 11 bases, and 13 bases lay in between. The CDR3 region is CASSDGGLGAFF. CDR3 bases: TGCGCCAGCAGTGATGGAGGGCTCGGGGCTTTCTTT.

The chain employs TRBV19 and TRBJ1-2, with a weak D call TRBD1 (6 bases). Germline assignment: CDR1 LNHDA and CDR2 SQIVND (reference sequence). Trimming took 9 bases from V and 4 from J, leaving 15 bases between them. The CDR3 runs to 13 residues. CDR3 coding DNA: TGTGCCAGCTCTAAGGGACACCCCTATGGCTACACCTTC. Translated, it gives CASSKGHPYGYTF.

The gene calls are TRBV1 and TRBJ2-7; the table's D call, TRBD2, has no DNA check behind it. TRBV1 is flagged as a pseudogene. The CDR3 runs 18 residues. This CDR3 is CTSSQAPRRGIITYEQYF. CDR3 sequence (DNA): TGCACCAGCAGCCAAGCCCCTCGACGGGGGATCATAACCTACGAGCAGTACTTC.

This chain's CDR3 is CASSIDPSSYNEQFF. CDR3 bases: TGTGCCAGTAGTATAGACCCGAGCTCCTACAATGAGCAGTTCTTC. The V gene is TRBV19, the J gene TRBJ2-1, with D uncertain. V was cut by 0 bases and J by 0 bases, with 6 bases left in between. This CDR3 contains 15 residues. Germline V gives CDR1 LNHDA, CDR2 SQIVND (reference sequence).

J is TRBJ2-7 and V is TRBV28; no clear D gene. Trimming removed 7 bases from V and 0 bases from J, with 16 bases in between. Per germline, CDR1 MDHEN and CDR2 SYDVKM. The CDR3 is made up of 15 amino acids. The CDR3, as DNA: TGTGCCAGCATCCTAAGCTCTCTCGGCTCCTACGAGCAGTACTTC. The encoded protein is CASILSSLGSYEQYF.

This clone was detected a few times. V gene TRBV5-1 combines with J gene TRBJ2-3; the D gene could be TRBD1 or TRBD2 (5 bases each). The V end was cut by 1 base, the J end by 0 bases, with 15 bases between. Germline loops: CDR1 SGHRS, CDR2 YFSETQ. This CDR3 spans 17 amino acids. CDR3 region: CASSLILGRTSTDTQYF. In nucleotides, the CDR3 is TGCGCCAGCAGCTTGATCTTGGGGCGGACTAGCACAGATACGCAGTATTTT.

The rearrangement links TRBV11-2 to TRBJ2-3; TRBD2 aligns across 8 bases. The CDR3 is 15 residues long. Germline V gene sequence: CDR1 SGHAT, CDR2 FQNNGV. Losses at the gene ends were 2 bases for V and 5 bases for J; bases not matched to a gene: 6. CDR3 nucleotides: TGTGCCAGCAGCTTACTCCGGGGGGGTATAGATACGCAGTATTTT. This encodes CASSLLRGGIDTQYF.

The rearrangement joins TRBV27 to TRBJ2-5; weak D call: TRBD2 (6 bases). V gave up 5 bases and J gave up 5 bases, with 27 bases separating them. This CDR3 is 18 amino acids long. Germline CDR1 and CDR2: MNHEY and SMNVEV (reference sequence). The CDR3 DNA sequence: TGTGCCAGCAGTATTGGGACTCGCTCTAGCCTAAAATGGGAGACCCAGTACTTC. Protein product: CASSIGTRSSLKWETQYF.

This clone appeared a few times. This chain links TRBV27 with TRBJ2-5, with TRBD2 matching 8 bases. The CDR3 has 16 residues. Per germline, CDR1 MNHEY and CDR2 SMNVEV (reference sequence). J lost 5 bases, V lost 7 bases, and 15 bases had no gene match. CDR3 nucleotide sequence: TGTGCCAGCACCAGGTTGGGCGGGGGGACGGGGGAGACCCAGTACTTC. Its protein is CASTRLGGGTGETQYF.

Regarding this clone: The same CDR3 arises from other DNA sequences in this sample as well. V usage is TRBV2 and J usage is TRBJ1-2, with 9 bases fitting TRBD1. CDR1 and CDR2 (germline): SNHLY, FYNNEI. Germline trimming cut 5 bases from V and 2 bases from J; bases unmatched to any gene: 3. The CDR3 sequence is 14 residues long. CDR3 amino acids: CASSLGQGNYGYTF. As DNA, the CDR3 is TGTGCCAGCAGTCTAGGACAGGGGAACTATGGCTACACCTTC.

V and J are TRBV10-1 and TRBJ2-4, with D uncertain. Trimming removed 2 bases from V and 0 bases from J, with 8 bases in between. CDR3 length: 15 amino acids. Germline values: CDR1 WNHNN, CDR2 SYGVQD (reference sequence). CDR3 region: CASSEGRLAKNIQYF. The CDR3 DNA follows: TGCGCCAGCAGTGAGGGCAGGCTAGCCAAAAACATTCAGTACTTC.

This clone has only a few counts. The J gene is TRBJ2-7, the V gene TRBV10-3; 10 positions agree with TRBD2. Per the germline V gene, CDR1 is ENHRY and CDR2 is SYGVKD. The CDR3 is 15 amino acids. The trim removed 1 base at V and 2 bases at J, leaving 2 bases unmatched. CDR3 DNA sequence: TGTGCCATCAGTGAGTTAGGGACTAGCGCCTACGAGCAGTACTTC. As protein: CAISELGTSAYEQYF.

For this clone: Other nucleotide sequences in the sample specify the same CDR3. V usage is TRBV7-9 and J usage is TRBJ2-3, with no clear D. Germline V gene lookup returns CDR1 SEHNR and CDR2 FQNEAQ (reference sequence). The CDR3 is made up of 14 amino acids. The V and J ends lost 1 base and 0 bases respectively, with 5 bases between them. CDR3 nucleotides: TGTGCCAGCAGCTTAGACCACAGCACAGATACGCAGTATTTT. Translation: CASSLDHSTDTQYF.

This chain links TRBV30 with TRBJ1-2; D not resolved. Trimming removed 4 bases from V and 7 bases from J, with 19 bases in between. Germline values: CDR1 GTSNPN, CDR2 SVGIG (reference sequence). The CDR3 consists of 14 residues. This CDR3 is CAWITGPGEGGYTF. The CDR3 region has the DNA TGTGCCTGGATTACGGGCCCCGGGGAGGGTGGCTACACCTTC.

V usage is TRBV5-1 and J usage is TRBJ2-7; weak D call: TRBD1 (7 bases). With 5 bases removed from V and 6 bases from J, the gap between germline ends came to 18 bases. The CDR3 is 14 residues long. Germline V lookup: CDR1 SGHRS, CDR2 YFSETQ. CDR3 in amino acids: CASREEGAPGEQYF. The DNA for the CDR3 is TGCGCCAGCAGAGAGGAGGGGGCGCCGGGCGAGCAGTACTTC.

The sample holds a few counts of this clone. The chain uses TRBV25-1 and TRBJ2-7, with 7 positions matching TRBD2. CDR3 length: 14 amino acids. Germline assignment: CDR1 MGHDK and CDR2 SYGVNS. Trimming removed 2 bases from V and 3 bases from J; junction bases left unmatched: 4. DNA for the CDR3: TGTGCCAGCAGTGAAGCGGGAGATCGCTACGAGCAGTACTTC. It specifies CASSEAGDRYEQYF.

This chain connects TRBV4-1 to TRBJ2-5, with D unclear. CDR3 length: 14 amino acids. The germline V gene has CDR1 MGHRA and CDR2 YSYEKL. Trimming cost V 2 bases and J 4 bases, with 11 bases left between them. Here the CDR3 DNA reads TGCGCCAGCAGCCAACGTGGATTTATAGAGACCCAGTACTTC. Protein product: CASSQRGFIETQYF.

This chain uses TRBV7-2 with TRBJ1-2; weak D call: TRBD1 (6 bases). The V end was cut by 5 bases, the J end by 8 bases, with 15 bases between. Germline values: CDR1 SGHTA, CDR2 FQGNSA. There are 13 residues in the CDR3. This chain's CDR3 is CASSPQGLKGYTF. In DNA, the CDR3 is TGTGCCAGCAGCCCACAGGGATTGAAAGGCTACACCTTC. Variable domain in full (rest from reference TRBV7-2 and TRBJ1-2): GAGVSQSPSNKVTEKGKDVELRCDPISGHTALYWYRQSLGQGLEFLIYFQGNSAPDKSGLPSDRFSAERTGGSVSTLTIQRTQQEDSAVYLCASSPQGLKGYTFGSGTRLTVV.

This clone appeared once. The chain carries TRBV7-9 and TRBJ2-5; 9 bases fit TRBD2. The length of the CDR3 is 14 residues. In germline, CDR1 is SEHNR, CDR2 FQNEAQ (reference sequence). V dropped 5 bases and J dropped 1; count of bases not matched to a gene: 2. CDR3 loop: CASSLLAGQETQYF. The CDR3 bases are TGTGCCAGCAGCCTACTAGCGGGCCAAGAGACCCAGTACTTC.